The source of this T cell receptor (beta chain) is a study of cytomegalovirus exposure and HLA in healthy donors. Separation from the 666-subject first cohort characterized the roughly 130-subject validation cohort, to which the donors belonged. Only in-frame clones appear in the TCRdb table, and some are missing; sequencing was by immunoSEQ multiplex PCR. Of fewer than 200,000 clones detected, 91% appear once; the ten largest clones hold about 3%. The CDR3 contains 13 residues. The germline gives CDR1 SQVTM, CDR2 ANQGSEA. Trimming pared 6 bases from V and 4 bases from J, leaving 15 bases between. The sample was PBMCs. The chain carries TRBV29-1 and TRBJ1-1; D not resolved. This TCR was sampled from a woman in her late teens or twenties in good health and CMV-seropositive. CDR3 protein: CSVKDWLVTEAFF. In DNA, the CDR3 is TGCAGCGTAAAGGACTGGCTTGTCACTGAAGCTTTCTTT.